This TCR beta chain was obtained from a study of blood T cell repertoires in COVID-19 (dated by TCRdb to 2019 to 2021). Context from the whole study: Collaborator samples came from the United States, Italy and Spain and covered acute and convalescent phases of COVID-19. The prospective study material was composed of cDNA or gDNA derived from T cells, B-cell-depleted T cells, or PBMCs. The dataset comprised deeply sampled blood TCRbeta repertoires from subjects exposed to, actively infected with, or recovered from COVID-19. A freely available public database, intended as a resource for researchers studying the immune response to SARS-CoV-2, is where the repertoires were released. Samples were obtained from the ongoing ImmuneRACE study (first 160 participants) and from 950 to 1,500 subjects provided by 6 global collaborators. Sample metadata almost always included a de-identified subject ID, COVID-19 status, age in years and sex. Where available, HLA class I and class II types were obtained from metadata supplied by the sample provider rather than from assay-based typing. Broader findings and caveats from the paper: The amount of clinical and demographic metadata varied by source and participant and was provided uncurated.

On this clone: Which antigen it targets is not known. Per-base quality was not reported, and no clone a single base away is much larger than it.

The CDR3 measures 16 amino acids from cysteine to phenylalanine. Just the 48-base CDR3 DNA is kept, in frame starting at base 1. Taken from the germline V gene (reference sequence), the CDR1 and CDR2 loops are GTSNPN and SVGIG. V is reduced by 5 bases and J by 4 bases, leaving a spacing of 20 bases between them. TCRbeta CDR3 regions were amplified from genomic DNA by means of the immunoSEQ Assay, a bias-controlled multiplex PCR. The original pipeline was this. The number of nucleated cells in each sample was estimated by amplification of reference gene primers within the assay. To quantify the absolute abundance of each unique TCRbeta CDR3 rearrangement, sequence reads were collapsed and filtered. Productive Simpson clonality was computed per sample as the square root of Simpson's diversity index over productive rearrangements. TCRdb's version of the immuneACCESS table is confined to in-frame rearrangements and falls short of the full clone set. An unresolved V gene accounts for under half of the shortfall where checked; the remainder is of unknown origin. V, J and clone size reflect that table, while D and trimming were determined from the DNA. The sample contains tens of thousands of clones, roughly 90% of them found a single time. Of the sample, about 5.5% falls within the top ten clones.

At one collaborating source in Seattle, patients were enrolled during active infection and were followed longitudinally through the course of disease. Each collaborating institution followed its own protocols to collect whole blood in K2EDTA tubes. For TCRbeta analysis, collaborator samples were shipped as frozen whole blood, as isolated PBMCs, or as DNA extracted from either sample type. The sequence was obtained from a man aged 55-75 years with COVID-19, enrolled during active disease. The sequenced sample was peripheral blood. The rearrangement joined TRBV30 to TRBJ2-2, with TRBD2 as a weak D call on 5 bases. The DNA sequence is given as TGTGCCTGGTGGCCAAGCGGAAACCGGGGCACCGGGGAGCTGTTTTTT. It translates as CAWWPSGNRGTGELFF.